This is a list of T cell receptor beta chains from one sample in a study of shared clonotypes between healthy human individuals. The assay was immunoSEQ multiplex PCR, and TCRdb's table has in-frame clones only and misses some. The sample lists about 980,000 clones; less than 85% were seen once. Sequencing used memory CD4+ T cells sorted from blood. These receptor sequences come from a young man in good health. Both conserved end residues are part of each CDR3. A D gene is named only where the DNA matches it firmly. The size entry is marked missing in some rows and otherwise reads once, few, many or a size class.

D gene	V gene	J gene	clone size	CDR3 protein	CDR3 DNA
TRBD1	TRBV5-1	TRBJ1-4	NA	CASSLWGQGNEKLFF	TGCGCCAGCAGCTTGTGGGGACAGGGGAATGAAAAACTGTTTTTT
NA	TRBV2	TRBJ1-3	NA	CASSTTGWNTIYF	TGTGCCAGCAGCACTACAGGGTGGAACACCATATATTTT
NA	TRBV7-2	TRBJ2-3	once	CASSQGDTQYF	TGTGCCAGCAGCCAGGGAGATACGCAGTATTTT
NA	TRBV30	TRBJ2-1	NA	CAGGVSSYNEQFF	TGTGCCGGAGGGGTTAGCTCCTACAATGAGCAGTTCTTC
TRBD2	TRBV6-4	TRBJ2-2	many	CASSHVGTTKTGELFF	TGTGCCAGCAGTCACGTCGGGACTACTAAAACCGGGGAGCTGTTTTTT
NA	TRBV27	TRBJ2-3	NA	CASSLGRLTDTQYF	TGTGCCAGCAGTTTAGGCAGACTCACAGATACGCAGTATTTT
TRBD1	TRBV25-1	TRBJ2-2	NA	CASRGPGGPYSNTGELFF	TGTGCCAGCCGGGGCCCAGGGGGCCCCTACTCGAACACCGGGGAGCTGTTTTTT
NA	TRBV2	TRBJ1-5	few	CASSEVVSNQPQHF	TGTGCCAGCAGTGAGGTTGTTAGCAATCAGCCCCAGCATTTT
TRBD1	TRBV5-1	TRBJ2-7	NA	CASRSTGAYEQYF	TGCGCCAGCAGATCTACAGGGGCCTACGAGCAGTACTTC
NA	TRBV13	TRBJ2-3	NA	CASSLGAKATDTQYF	TGTGCCAGCAGCTTGGGAGCGAAAGCCACAGATACGCAGTATTTT
TRBD1	TRBV5-1	TRBJ2-7	NA	CASSNRQGSYEQYF	TGCGCCAGCAGCAACAGACAGGGCTCCTACGAGCAGTACTTC
NA	TRBV7-2	TRBJ1-2	NA	CASSPPQGIIYGYTF	TGTGCCAGCAGCCCCCCCCAGGGAATCATCTATGGCTACACCTTC
TRBD2	TRBV5-1	TRBJ2-3	NA	CASSLLAGRPDTQYF	TGCGCCAGCAGCTTGCTAGCGGGACGGCCAGATACGCAGTATTTT
NA	TRBV11-2	TRBJ2-1	NA	CASSLSRGSYNEQFF	TGTGCCAGCAGCCTGTCTAGAGGAAGTTACAATGAGCAGTTCTTC
NA	TRBV7-2	TRBJ2-1	many	CASSPVSVGDNEQFF	TGTGCCAGCAGCCCGGTATCGGTTGGCGACAATGAGCAGTTCTTC
NA	TRBV12-1	TRBJ1-4	NA	CASSFARTGAGEKLFF	TGTGCCAGCAGCTTTGCCCGGACAGGGGCAGGGGAAAAACTGTTTTTT